A single sample gave rise to the 6 T cell receptor beta chains below, sequenced in a study of shared clonotypes between healthy human individuals. Only in-frame clones appear in the TCRdb table, and some are missing; sequencing was by immunoSEQ multiplex PCR. This table holds some 1,100,000 clones, approximately 80% found once. Sequencing was carried out using memory CD4+ T cells from PBMCs. Subset meaning: CD45RA-negative fraction. Source of these receptors: a man in his late teens or twenties in good health. Some clones in this sample may be carry-over from other donors' samples.

The V call is TRBV5-4, the J call TRBJ2-5; no definite D call. This CDR3 region has 15 residues. CDR1 and CDR2 from the germline V gene are SGHNT and YYREEE (reference sequence). The V end lost 0 bases, the J end lost 1 base, and 10 bases lay between the germline ends. CDR3 in DNA: TGTGCCAGCAGCTTGGCACTTGGTAGCCAAGAGACCCAGTACTTC. Amino acids: CASSLALGSQETQYF.

The chain recombines TRBV9 with TRBJ1-3, with D uncertain. The germline V and J ends were trimmed by 0 bases and 0 bases, with 4 bases remaining between them. Per the germline V gene, CDR1 is SGDLS and CDR2 is YYNGEE. CDR3 length equals 14 residues. The CDR3 DNA reads TGTGCCAGCAGCGTAGAGGACTCTGGAAACACCATATATTTT. It translates to CASSVEDSGNTIYF.

V gene TRBV30 combines with J gene TRBJ1-5; TRBD1 matches 9 bases. This CDR3 has 11 residues. V lost 3 bases and J lost 12; bases outside the gene matches: 3. From germline, CDR1 is GTSNPN and CDR2 SVGIG (reference sequence). The CDR3 spells CAWSHRGHQHF. The CDR3 DNA reads TGTGCCTGGAGCCACAGGGGGCACCAGCATTTT.

This clone came up once. The chain joins TRBV9 to TRBJ1-2; D gene ambiguous. CDR3 length: 15 amino acids. V gave up 5 bases and J gave up 2 bases, with 16 bases separating them. Germline-derived CDR1 and CDR2 are SGDLS and YYNGEE. The CDR3 sequence is CASSPSSLGNYGYTF. Written as DNA, the CDR3 is TGTGCCAGCAGTCCCTCATCCCTAGGGAACTATGGCTACACCTTC.

The chain recombines TRBV28 with TRBJ2-3, with D perhaps matching TRBD1 or TRBD2 (8 bases each). The CDR3 is 18 amino acids. Trimming removed 6 bases at V and 9 bases at J, with 31 bases between. Germline assignment: CDR1 MDHEN and CDR2 SYDVKM. The chain's CDR3 is CASSPGGIGTGITFTQYF. DNA for the CDR3: TGTGCCAGCAGCCCGGGGGGGATAGGGACAGGTATTACCTTCACGCAGTATTTT.

V is TRBV29-1 and J is TRBJ2-1; no clear D gene. This CDR3 has 13 amino acids. Germline values: CDR1 SQVTM, CDR2 ANQGSEA. Trimming pared 3 bases from V and 0 bases from J, leaving 6 bases between. The chain's CDR3 is CSVEPGSYNEQFF. The CDR3 DNA sequence: TGCAGCGTTGAGCCGGGCTCCTACAATGAGCAGTTCTTC.